These T cell receptor beta chains were read from a single sample in a study of post-analysis software for immune sequencing data. TCRdb analysed the PCR reads with MiXCR anew, one entry per CDR3 protein. Among around 770,000 distinct CDR3 sequences, approximately 44% were seen once, and the ten largest hold roughly 5.2%. Sample: blood. Every receptor here comes from a girl between 5 and 17 years old with multiple sclerosis. The CDR3 runs from the conserved cysteine through the conserved F or W. Fields, in order: D gene, J gene, clone size, V gene, CDR3 DNA, CDR3 protein. D genes are given only for firm matches. Clone size appears in some rows only: once, few, many, or a class for an expanded clone.

D gene: TRBD2; J gene: TRBJ2-1; clone size: many; V gene: TRBV29-1; CDR3 DNA: TGCAGCGTCAAGAGCGGGATGGATGAGCAGTTCTTC; CDR3 protein: CSVKSGMDEQFF
D gene: TRBD2; J gene: TRBJ2-3; clone size: -; V gene: TRBV27; CDR3 DNA: TGTGCCAGCACCAAAGGACTAGCGGGGGAAGATACGCAGTATTTT; CDR3 protein: CASTKGLAGEDTQYF
D gene: -; J gene: TRBJ1-5; clone size: -; V gene: TRBV5-6; CDR3 DNA: TGTGCCAGCAGTTTTGGCCTTGGTGGGAGCAATCAGCCCCAGCATTTT; CDR3 protein: CASSFGLGGSNQPQHF
D gene: -; J gene: TRBJ2-7; clone size: -; V gene: TRBV20-1; CDR3 DNA: TGCAGTGCTCTTTTAGGGCCTAGCTCCTACGAGCAGTACTTC; CDR3 protein: CSALLGPSSYEQYF
D gene: TRBD1; J gene: TRBJ2-5; clone size: few; V gene: TRBV12-3/TRBV12-4; CDR3 DNA: TGTGCCAGCACCACCACCGGGACAGGGAAAATGCGCCAAGAGACCCAGTACTTC; CDR3 protein: CASTTTGTGKMRQETQYF
D gene: TRBD2; J gene: TRBJ2-1; clone size: few; V gene: TRBV7-9; CDR3 DNA: TGTGCCAGCAGCCCCCTGGGAGGGGATGAGCAGTTCTTC; CDR3 protein: CASSPLGGDEQFF
D gene: -; J gene: TRBJ2-3; clone size: -; V gene: TRBV7-2; CDR3 DNA: TGTGCCAGCAGCCCTAATTATCTTACTACGCAGTATTTT; CDR3 protein: CASSPNYLTTQYF
D gene: TRBD1; J gene: TRBJ1-4; clone size: few; V gene: TRBV6-6; CDR3 DNA: TGTGCCAGCAATTTTGCGGGACAGGGGGGTGAAAAACTGTTTTTT; CDR3 protein: CASNFAGQGGEKLFF
D gene: -; J gene: TRBJ2-7; clone size: -; V gene: TRBV27; CDR3 DNA: TGTGCCAGCAGTCTCGGGACTCCTTGCTTCGAGCAGTACTTC; CDR3 protein: CASSLGTPCFEQYF
D gene: -; J gene: TRBJ2-3; clone size: many; V gene: TRBV7-6; CDR3 DNA: TGTGCCAGCAGCCGCACACCGCCCGGAGCCACAGATACGCAGTATTTT; CDR3 protein: CASSRTPPGATDTQYF
D gene: -; J gene: TRBJ2-7; clone size: -; V gene: TRBV27; CDR3 DNA: TGTGCCAGCAGCCGGGATTTCACCTACGAGCAGTACTTC; CDR3 protein: CASSRDFTYEQYF
D gene: -; J gene: TRBJ1-1; clone size: -; V gene: TRBV15; CDR3 DNA: TGTGCCACCAGCAGACAGGTTAACACTGAAGCTTTCTTT; CDR3 protein: CATSRQVNTEAFF
D gene: -; J gene: TRBJ1-2; clone size: -; V gene: TRBV10-3; CDR3 DNA: TGTGCCATCAGTGAGCTGGGGGACCTAGGCTACACCTTC; CDR3 protein: CAISELGDLGYTF
D gene: TRBD1; J gene: TRBJ1-2; clone size: few; V gene: TRBV12-3/TRBV12-4; CDR3 DNA: TGTGCCAGCAGTTGGGTCGGACAGGGGCATGGCTACACCTTC; CDR3 protein: CASSWVGQGHGYTF
D gene: TRBD2; J gene: TRBJ2-3; clone size: few; V gene: TRBV29-1; CDR3 DNA: TGCAGCGTTGCGGCGGGAGTCTCAACAGATACGCAGTATTTT; CDR3 protein: CSVAAGVSTDTQYF
D gene: -; J gene: TRBJ2-7; clone size: -; V gene: TRBV29-1; CDR3 DNA: TGCAGCGTTGTGTCGCGGGGAGCCTACGAGCAGTACTTC; CDR3 protein: CSVVSRGAYEQYF
D gene: TRBD1; J gene: TRBJ2-3; clone size: -; V gene: TRBV6-1; CDR3 DNA: TGTGCCAGCAGTGAAGAAGGTTGGGGGACAGCCTACACAGATACGCAGTATTTT; CDR3 protein: CASSEEGWGTAYTDTQYF
D gene: -; J gene: TRBJ2-6; clone size: few; V gene: TRBV9; CDR3 DNA: TGTGCCAGCAGCTTACGTAGTTGGGCTGGGGCCAACGTCCTGACTTTC; CDR3 protein: CASSLRSWAGANVLTF
D gene: -; J gene: TRBJ2-5; clone size: -; V gene: TRBV7-9; CDR3 DNA: TGTGCCAGCAGCTTAGGGGCTAAAGGGGAGGAGACCCAGTACTTC; CDR3 protein: CASSLGAKGEETQYF
D gene: TRBD1; J gene: TRBJ1-5; clone size: -; V gene: TRBV20-1; CDR3 DNA: TGCAGTGCCCCTATTAGGGACAGGGGAAACAATCAGCCCCAGCATTTT; CDR3 protein: CSAPIRDRGNNQPQHF
D gene: -; J gene: TRBJ2-5; clone size: -; V gene: TRBV12-3/TRBV12-4; CDR3 DNA: TGTGCCAGCAGTGCCGGGGGACAGCCTCAAGAGACCCAGTACTTC; CDR3 protein: CASSAGGQPQETQYF
D gene: TRBD2; J gene: TRBJ2-1; clone size: -; V gene: TRBV12-3/TRBV12-4; CDR3 DNA: TGTGCCAGCAGCTTTCTAGCGGGGCGCTACAATGAGCAGTTCTTC; CDR3 protein: CASSFLAGRYNEQFF
D gene: -; J gene: TRBJ2-1; clone size: few; V gene: TRBV11-1; CDR3 DNA: TGTGCCAGCAGTTCGGGCCTCAAGACCTACAATGAGCAGTTCTTC; CDR3 protein: CASSSGLKTYNEQFF
D gene: -; J gene: TRBJ1-2; clone size: many; V gene: TRBV12-3/TRBV12-4; CDR3 DNA: TGTGCCAGCAGTTTATTCGGCACAGCCTATGGCTACACCTTC; CDR3 protein: CASSLFGTAYGYTF
D gene: -; J gene: TRBJ2-3; clone size: -; V gene: TRBV29-1; CDR3 DNA: TGCAGCGTTGGGAGGGGGAGCACAGATACGCAGTATTTT; CDR3 protein: CSVGRGSTDTQYF